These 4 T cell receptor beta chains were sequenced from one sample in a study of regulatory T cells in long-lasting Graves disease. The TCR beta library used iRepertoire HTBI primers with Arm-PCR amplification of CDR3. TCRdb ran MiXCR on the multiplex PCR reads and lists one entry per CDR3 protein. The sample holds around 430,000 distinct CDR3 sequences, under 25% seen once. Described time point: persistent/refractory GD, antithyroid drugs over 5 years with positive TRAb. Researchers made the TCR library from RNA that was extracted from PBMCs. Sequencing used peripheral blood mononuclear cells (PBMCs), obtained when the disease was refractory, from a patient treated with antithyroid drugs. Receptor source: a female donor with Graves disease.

The CDR3 region is CASSLSSGSADTQYF. CDR3 in DNA: TGCGCCAGCAGCTTGAGTAGCGGGAGTGCAGATACGCAGTATTTT. This chain uses TRBV5-1 with TRBJ2-3, with 9 bases matching TRBD2. V dropped 1 base and J dropped 4; count of bases not matched to a gene: 4. Germline CDR1 reads SGHRS; CDR2 reads YFSETQ. The CDR3 is 15 amino acids.

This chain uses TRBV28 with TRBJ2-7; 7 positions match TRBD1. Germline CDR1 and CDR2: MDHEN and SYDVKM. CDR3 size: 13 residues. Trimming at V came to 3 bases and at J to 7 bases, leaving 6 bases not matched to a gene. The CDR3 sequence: CASSFGQAKEQYF. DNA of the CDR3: TGTGCCAGCAGTTTCGGACAGGCAAAGGAGCAGTACTTC.

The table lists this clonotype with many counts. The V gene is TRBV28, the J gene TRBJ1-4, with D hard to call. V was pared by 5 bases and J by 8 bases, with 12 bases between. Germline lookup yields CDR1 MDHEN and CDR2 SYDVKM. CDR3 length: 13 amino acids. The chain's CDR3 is CASSPAIGEKLFF. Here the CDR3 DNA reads TGTGCCAGCAGTCCGGCAATTGGGGAAAAACTGTTTTTT.

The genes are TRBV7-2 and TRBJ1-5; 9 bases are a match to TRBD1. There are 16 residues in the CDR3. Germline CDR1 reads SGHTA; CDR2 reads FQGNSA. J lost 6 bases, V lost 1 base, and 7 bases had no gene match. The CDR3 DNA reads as TGTGCCAGCAGCTTAGGGACAGGGGAAGGGAGTCAGCCCCAGCATTTT. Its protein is CASSLGTGEGSQPQHF.